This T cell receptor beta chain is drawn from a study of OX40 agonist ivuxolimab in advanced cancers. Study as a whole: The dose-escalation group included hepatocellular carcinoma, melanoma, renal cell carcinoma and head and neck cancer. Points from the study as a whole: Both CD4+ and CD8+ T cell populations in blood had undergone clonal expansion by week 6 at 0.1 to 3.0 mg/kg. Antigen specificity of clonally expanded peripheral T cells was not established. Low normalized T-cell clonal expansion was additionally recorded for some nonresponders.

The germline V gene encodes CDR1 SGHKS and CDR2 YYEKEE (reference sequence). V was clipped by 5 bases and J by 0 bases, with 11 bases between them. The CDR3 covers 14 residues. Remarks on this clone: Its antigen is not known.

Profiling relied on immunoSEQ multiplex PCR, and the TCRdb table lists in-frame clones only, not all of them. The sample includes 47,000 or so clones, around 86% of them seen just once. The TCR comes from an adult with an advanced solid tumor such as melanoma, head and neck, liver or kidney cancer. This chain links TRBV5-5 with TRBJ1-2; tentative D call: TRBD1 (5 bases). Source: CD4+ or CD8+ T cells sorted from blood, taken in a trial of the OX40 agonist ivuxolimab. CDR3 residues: CASRARGANYGYTF. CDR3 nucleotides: TGTGCCAGCAGGGCTAGGGGAGCTAACTATGGCTACACCTTC.